A selection of T cell receptor beta chains follows, all from one sample in a study of spatial heterogeneity in lung cancer. TCRdb called the 5' RACE reads again in MiXCR, with one record for every CDR3 protein. The sample lists several thousand distinct CDR3 sequences; 9.7% were seen once. This specimen was normal lung tissue next to the tumor, taken at surgery. The receptor source for this set is a male donor with early-stage non-small cell lung cancer. The conserved cysteine and the conserved F or W are not part of the CDR3 here. The order of the fields is V gene, CDR3 protein.

TRBV29-1	SGTGPSPDQPQH
TRBV6-5	ASSYSTAYEQY
TRBV28	ASSQHRDVPYEQY
TRBV28	ASSRHASGRETQY
TRBV2	ASSRDAETQY
TRBV21-1	ASSPKTKDRNTGELF
TRBV20-1	SAIPSGRGSGELF
TRBV6-5	ASRDRDRGSDTQY
TRBV7-6	ASSPIGGQNTGELF
TRBV27	ASSLSGGYEQY
TRBV27	ASSFYICSARTVTSGGYRYEQY
TRBV6-2/TRBV6-3	ASAAGKNIQY
TRBV5-1	ASSTTNYGYT
TRBV7-9	ASSLGVMRVPNTEAF
TRBV7-2	ASSLLFSGNSYNEQF
TRBV6-2/TRBV6-3	ASSYGQGAHTEAF
TRBV27	ASSHTRSSGRTDTQY
TRBV7-8	ASSLARGGRTEAF
TRBV24-1	ATNANTGELF
TRBV24-1	ATSDFTKNYGYT
TRBV28	ASSHLYEQY
TRBV6-5	ASSYEKGTNTEAF
TRBV7-8	ASSPRPASGYEQY
TRBV20-1	SARQTSNTGELF
TRBV5-1	ASKMASNTGELF
TRBV11-2	ASSLDRGGNQPQH
TRBV20-1	SAPVTGSMNTEAF
TRBV7-2	ASSPGQGAKRGGREQF
TRBV18	ASSTSSDWETQY
TRBV6-5	ASSYQLNTEAF
TRBV20-1	SARDPSTGGNQPQH
TRBV28	ASSFQAGSQTQY
TRBV7-9	ASSLSSSGANVLT
TRBV2	ASSRGGTEAF
TRBV6-6	ASRLDPGANVLT
TRBV3-1	ASSQEIRATEAF
TRBV20-1	SARDLLEPGETQY
TRBV18	ASSATGLGNQPQH
TRBV20-1	SASWGDLNQPQH
TRBV12-3/TRBV12-4	ASSPHLAGGPTDTGELF
TRBV10-1	ARIQGLFGNTIY
TRBV5-1	ASSLGTSDAYEQY
TRBV2	ASGTGFNSPLH
TRBV7-9	ASSLRETGEQF
TRBV19	ASSWQGGTHNEQF
TRBV7-9	ASSRGQLQETQY
TRBV28	ASSLDPTTEAF
TRBV20-1	SAENRGRPTNEKLF
TRBV29-1	SVVSLDEKLF
TRBV5-4	ASSPLTGGTDTQY
TRBV7-2	ASSLAPSGRADTQY